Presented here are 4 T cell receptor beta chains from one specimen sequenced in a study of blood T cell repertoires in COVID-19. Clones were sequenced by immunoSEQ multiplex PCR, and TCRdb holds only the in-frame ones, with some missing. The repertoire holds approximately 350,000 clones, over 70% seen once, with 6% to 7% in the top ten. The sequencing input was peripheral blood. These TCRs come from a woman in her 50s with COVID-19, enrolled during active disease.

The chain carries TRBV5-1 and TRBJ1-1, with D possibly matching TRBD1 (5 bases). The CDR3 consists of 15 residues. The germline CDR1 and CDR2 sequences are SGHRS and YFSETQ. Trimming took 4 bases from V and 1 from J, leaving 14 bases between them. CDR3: CASSPEWGGNTEAFF. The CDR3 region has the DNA TGCGCCAGCAGCCCGGAGTGGGGGGGGAACACTGAAGCTTTCTTT.

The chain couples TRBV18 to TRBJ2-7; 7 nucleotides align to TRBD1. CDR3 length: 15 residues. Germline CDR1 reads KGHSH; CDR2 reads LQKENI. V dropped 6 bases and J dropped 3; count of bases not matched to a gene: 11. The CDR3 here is CASSLFTGEGYEQYF. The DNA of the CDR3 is TGTGCCAGCTCCCTCTTTACAGGGGAAGGCTACGAGCAGTACTTC. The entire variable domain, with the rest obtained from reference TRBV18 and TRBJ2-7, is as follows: NAGVMQNPRHLVRRRGQEARLRCSPMKGHSHVYWYRQLPEEGLKFMVYLQKENIIDESGMPKERFSAEFPKEGPSILRIQQVVRGDSAAYFCASSLFTGEGYEQYFGPGTRLTVT.

CDR3 protein: CASSPTGGASHEQYF. In DNA, the CDR3 is TGTGCCAGCAGTCCTACAGGGGGCGCTTCCCACGAGCAGTACTTC. The rearrangement uses TRBV7-9 and TRBJ2-7; TRBD1 agrees at 9 bases. Germline lookup yields CDR1 SEHNR and CDR2 FQNEAQ (reference sequence). V shed 6 bases and J 5 bases; nucleotides not matched to a gene: 11. This CDR3 is 15 amino acids long.

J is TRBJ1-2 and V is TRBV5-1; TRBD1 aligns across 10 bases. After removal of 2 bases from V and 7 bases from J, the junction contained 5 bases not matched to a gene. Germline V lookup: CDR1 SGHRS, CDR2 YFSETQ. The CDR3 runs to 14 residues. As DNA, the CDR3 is TGCGCCAGCAGCTTAGGACAGGGGGTGTCTGGCTACACCTTC. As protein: CASSLGQGVSGYTF.